The rows below give T cell receptor beta chains drawn from one sample of a study of blood T cell repertoires in COVID-19. Clones were sequenced by immunoSEQ multiplex PCR, and TCRdb holds only the in-frame ones, with some missing. The sample has 300,000 to 350,000 clones; over 75% are singletons. Sequenced material: PBMCs or T cells enriched from blood (not recorded which). Every receptor here comes from a woman younger than 45 who had recovered from COVID-19. The CDR3 runs from the conserved cysteine through the conserved F or W. A D gene is named only where the DNA matches it firmly. Where a row states a size, it is once, few, many or the class of an expanded clone; other rows omit it.

>TRBV27|TRBJ2-1|once|TRBD2
CASSWRTSGGNSYNEQFF
TGTGCCAGCAGTTGGAGGACTAGCGGGGGCAACTCCTACAATGAGCAGTTCTTC
>TRBV6-6|TRBJ2-2|NA|TRBD2
CASRRPAGDTGELFF
TGTGCCAGCAGGAGGCCAGCGGGAGACACCGGGGAGCTGTTTTTT
>TRBV24-1|TRBJ2-2|NA|NA
CATSDSAGLGGELFF
TGTGCCACCAGTGATTCGGCGGGGTTGGGTGGGGAGCTGTTTTTT
>TRBV18|TRBJ1-5|NA|NA
CASSPTGNQPQHF
TGTGCCAGCTCACCAACAGGCAATCAGCCCCAGCATTTT
>TRBV19|TRBJ1-5|NA|TRBD1
CASRREGQYQPQHF
TGTGCCAGTAGGCGGGAGGGACAGTATCAGCCCCAGCATTTT
>TRBV18|TRBJ1-2|NA|TRBD1
CASSPLDGQGYGYTF
TGTGCCAGCTCACCTCTAGACGGACAGGGCTATGGCTACACCTTC
>TRBV19|TRBJ2-2|NA|TRBD1
CASSIGDRLTGELFF
TGTGCCAGTAGTATAGGGGACAGGCTCACCGGGGAGCTGTTTTTT
>TRBV12-3/TRBV12-4|TRBJ2-7|NA|NA
CASSPSRGEQYF
TGTGCCAGCAGTCCGAGTAGAGGCGAGCAGTACTTC
>TRBV5-1|TRBJ1-1|NA|NA
CASSLGPGMNTEAFF
TGCGCCAGCAGCTTGGGCCCAGGGATGAACACTGAAGCTTTCTTT
>TRBV14|TRBJ1-1|once|NA
CASSQPGYGNTEAFF
TGTGCCAGCAGCCAACCAGGGTATGGGAACACTGAAGCTTTCTTT